Presented here are 27 T cell receptor beta chains from one specimen sequenced in a study of cytomegalovirus exposure and HLA in healthy donors. The PCR contained 60 Vbeta and 13 Jbeta primers. Profiled with immunoSEQ multiplex PCR; TCRdb holds only in-frame clones, not every one. The sample lists some 270,000 clones, about four fifths occurring once. The sample taken for sequencing was PBMCs. These receptors all come from a girl aged 2 to 9 in good health and CMV-seronegative.

This clone was seen only once. This chain connects TRBV5-8 to TRBJ1-3, with D possibly being TRBD1 (6 bases). Germline CDR1 SGHTS, CDR2 YDEGEE. Deletions cut 0 bases from V and 1 base from J, with 14 bases between. The CDR3 totals 17 residues. CDR3 loop: CASSLGLRGASGNTIYF. The CDR3 DNA sequence: TGTGCCAGCAGCTTGGGTCTCCGGGGGGCATCTGGAAACACCATATATTTT. The full variable domain, completed using reference TRBV5-8 and TRBJ1-3, is EAGVTQSPTHLIKTRGQQATLRCSPISGHTSVYWYQQALGLGLQFLLWYDEGEERNRGNFPPRFSGRQFPNYSSELNVNALELEDSALYLCASSLGLRGASGNTIYFGEGSWLTVV.

J is TRBJ2-3 and V is TRBV5-1; D not certain. The CDR3 has 14 residues. Trimming pared 0 bases from V and 0 bases from J, leaving 5 bases between. Germline CDR1 reads SGHRS; CDR2 reads YFSETQ. This CDR3 reads CASSLGRSTDTQYF. CDR3 DNA sequence: TGCGCCAGCAGCTTGGGCAGGAGCACAGATACGCAGTATTTT.

The V call is TRBV11-2, the J call TRBJ2-2; 8 nucleotides agree with TRBD2. Germline V gene lookup returns CDR1 SGHAT and CDR2 FQNNGV. CDR3 size: 16 residues. J lost 4 bases, V lost 3 bases, and 7 bases had no gene match. Here the CDR3 reads CASSLVSGGRTGELFF. CDR3 DNA: TGTGCCAGCAGCTTGGTTTCGGGGGGGCGCACCGGGGAGCTGTTTTTT.

The V gene is TRBV13, the J gene TRBJ2-7; TRBD2 agrees at 7 bases. The J segment lost 0 bases and the V segment lost 5 bases, leaving 10 bases of the junction unmatched. This CDR3 spans 16 amino acids. CDR1 and CDR2 (germline): PRHDT, FYEKMQ (reference sequence). In DNA, the CDR3 is TGTGCCAGCAGCGCGAGCGGGACTGACCCCTCCTACGAGCAGTACTTC. Residues: CASSASGTDPSYEQYF. Full variable domain (outside the CDR3, taken from reference TRBV13 and TRBJ2-7): AAGVIQSPRHLIKEKRETATLKCYPIPRHDTVYWYQQGPGQDPQFLISFYEKMQSDKGSIPDRFSAQQFSDYHSELNMSSLELGDSALYFCASSASGTDPSYEQYFGPGTRLTVT.

This clone was counted a few times. At the DNA level, this CDR3 is encoded by other sequences in the same sample as well. The gene calls are TRBV28 and TRBJ1-2; 8 positions agree with TRBD1. The CDR3 is 13 amino acids. V shed 6 bases and J 2 bases; nucleotides not matched to a gene: 2. Germline CDR1 and CDR2: MDHEN and SYDVKM. The CDR3 loop is CASSAGGNYGYTF. DNA of the CDR3: TGTGCCAGCAGCGCAGGGGGCAACTATGGCTACACCTTC.

This clone was observed a single time. The chain links TRBV20-1 to TRBJ2-3; D gene uncertain. The V end was cut by 5 bases, the J end by 2 bases, with 5 bases between. Germline V lookup: CDR1 DFQATT, CDR2 SNEGSKA (reference sequence). This CDR3 region has 11 residues. The CDR3 loop is CSADTTDTQYF. CDR3 in DNA: TGCAGTGCTGACACCACAGATACGCAGTATTTT.

This chain joins TRBV4-1 and TRBJ1-4; no firm D call. CDR1 and CDR2 (germline): MGHRA, YSYEKL. V was cut by 0 bases and J by 3 bases, with 20 bases left in between. This CDR3 contains 19 residues. CDR3 residues: CASSQDFRRILAPNEKLFF. Here the CDR3 DNA reads TGCGCCAGCAGCCAAGATTTCCGGCGAATCTTAGCTCCTAATGAAAAACTGTTTTTT.

The genes are TRBV29-1 and TRBJ1-1; 7 bases are a match to TRBD1. Unmatched junction bases numbered 12, after V lost 0 bases and J lost 2 bases. In germline, CDR1 is SQVTM, CDR2 ANQGSEA. The CDR3 covers 17 residues. The CDR3 DNA follows: TGCAGCGTTGAAGATCCTCGGGCAGACAGGGCTAACACTGAAGCTTTCTTT. Its protein product is CSVEDPRADRANTEAFF. The variable domain in full, with the rest retrieved from reference TRBV29-1 and TRBJ1-1, is SAVISQKPSRDICQRGTSLTIQCQVDSQVTMMFWYRQQPGQSLTLIATANQGSEATYESGFVIDKFPISRPNLTFSTLTVSNMSPEDSSIYLCSVEDPRADRANTEAFFGQGTRLTVV.

DNA of the CDR3: TGTGCCAGCAGCATCGCAGCGGGAGGGCCCTACGAGCAGTACTTC. Protein sequence: CASSIAAGGPYEQYF. This chain joins TRBV11-2 and TRBJ2-7; TRBD2 matches 10 bases. V lost 5 bases, J lost 2 bases, and 6 bases stayed unmatched. CDR1 is SGHAT and CDR2 is FQNNGV in the germline V gene. The CDR3 extends over 15 amino acids.

V is TRBV5-5 and J is TRBJ2-5; D unclear. Germline V gene sequence: CDR1 SGHKS, CDR2 YYEKEE (reference sequence). CDR3 length: 11 residues. Trimming removed 4 bases at V and 4 bases at J, with 5 bases between. As DNA, the CDR3 is TGTGCCAGCAGCACACCAGAGACCCAGTACTTC. Translation: CASSTPETQYF.

The chain has TRBV5-8 and TRBJ1-5; D unclear. With 3 bases removed from V and 5 bases from J, the gap between germline ends came to 3 bases. The germline gives CDR1 SGHTS, CDR2 YDEGEE. The CDR3 has 11 residues. CDR3 coding DNA: TGTGCCAGCAGCTCGTATCAGCCCCAGCATTTT. This encodes CASSSYQPQHF.

The chain has TRBV7-9 and TRBJ2-5, with 10 positions matching TRBD2. The J segment lost 2 bases and the V segment lost 5 bases, leaving 8 bases of the junction unmatched. The CDR3 loop spans 16 amino acids. The V gene's germline CDR1 is SEHNR and CDR2 FQNEAQ (reference sequence). The CDR3, as DNA: TGTGCCAGCAGCCGTCAGACTAGCGGGCGGCAAGAGACCCAGTACTTC. Its protein product is CASSRQTSGRQETQYF.

The rearrangement uses TRBV21-1 and TRBJ1-2. TRBV21-1 represents a pseudogene. The CDR3 has 15 amino acids. CDR3 bases: TGTGCCAGCAGCAAAGCGCGGGGGGTCTGGTATGGCTACACCTTC. It specifies CASSKARGVWYGYTF.

This chain connects TRBV6-1 to TRBJ2-7; D perhaps matches TRBD2 (6 bases). Germline CDR1 is MNHNS and CDR2 is SASEGT. The CDR3 totals 15 residues. V lost 6 bases and J 0 bases, leaving 15 bases between the germline ends. CDR3 sequence: CASRANRGFSYEQYF. For the CDR3, the DNA is TGTGCCAGCAGGGCCAATCGGGGGTTCTCCTACGAGCAGTACTTC.

This clone was recorded once. The rearrangement uses TRBV6-5 and TRBJ1-3; the D is unclear. V shed 0 bases and J shed 2 bases, with 11 bases lying between them. The CDR3 extends over 16 amino acids. Looked up from germline, CDR1 is MNHEY and CDR2 is SVGAGI. CDR3 bases: TGTGCCAGCAGTTACTCGCGGACTTCCACTGGAAACACCATATATTTT. This encodes CASSYSRTSTGNTIYF.

The V call is TRBV7-2, the J call TRBJ2-7, with 9 bases matching TRBD1. Trimming at V came to 3 bases and at J to 6 bases, leaving 6 bases not matched to a gene. CDR1 SGHTA and CDR2 FQGNSA come from the germline V gene. This CDR3 contains 14 residues. For the CDR3, the DNA is TGTGCCAGCAGCTTTGCGGGACAGGGCCTCGAGCAGTACTTC. It codes for CASSFAGQGLEQYF.

The genes are TRBV5-1 and TRBJ1-2; the D is unclear. The CDR3 is 15 residues long. V lost 0 bases, J lost 2 bases, and 11 bases lay in between. Germline CDR1 SGHRS, CDR2 YFSETQ. CDR3 in amino acids: CASSLERRGNYGYTF. The CDR3 nucleotides read TGCGCCAGCAGCTTGGAACGTCGCGGCAACTATGGCTACACCTTC.

V is TRBV9 and J is TRBJ2-7; 9 bases align to TRBD1. V lost 3 bases and J lost 3; bases outside the gene matches: 7. The CDR3 has 15 amino acids. Germline-derived CDR1 and CDR2 are SGDLS and YYNGEE. The CDR3 is CASSAGGGQGYEQYF. CDR3 bases: TGTGCCAGCAGCGCAGGTGGGGGACAGGGCTACGAGCAGTACTTC.

The chain joins TRBV5-4 to TRBJ2-6; 9 bases match TRBD1. The junction had 5 bases not matched to a gene; V was cut back by 4 bases and J by 3 bases. The CDR3 has 16 amino acids. Germline loops: CDR1 SGHNT, CDR2 YYREEE (reference sequence). The CDR3 DNA is TGTGCCAGCAGCGTACAGGGGGCTGGTGGGGCCAACGTCCTGACTTTC. Protein sequence: CASSVQGAGGANVLTF.

This chain uses TRBV9 with TRBJ2-3; TRBD2 matches 12 bases. There are 16 residues in the CDR3. The germline CDR1 and CDR2 sequences are SGDLS and YYNGEE. V lost 7 bases and J lost 5; bases outside the gene matches: 11. CDR3 region: CASGSLAGGLGDTQYF. The CDR3 coding sequence is TGTGCCAGCGGGTCTCTAGCGGGGGGGCTGGGAGATACGCAGTATTTT.

The rearrangement uses TRBV9 and TRBJ2-1, with a weak D call TRBD2 (5 bases). Germline V CDR1 and CDR2: SGDLS, YYNGEE. The CDR3 has 14 residues. V gave up 4 bases and J gave up 5 bases, with 13 bases separating them. The CDR3 is CASSLTSQNNEQFF. CDR3 sequence (DNA): TGTGCCAGCAGCCTTACTAGTCAGAACAATGAGCAGTTCTTC.

This clone was observed once. The CDR3 protein is CASRPRDRQETQYF. CDR3 nucleotides: TGTGCCAGCAGACCTCGGGACAGGCAAGAGACCCAGTACTTC. The chain combines TRBV27 with TRBJ2-5, with 8 bases matching TRBD1. With 6 bases clipped from V and 2 bases from J, the junction kept 5 bases outside the gene matches. CDR3 length equals 14 residues. Germline V lookup: CDR1 MNHEY, CDR2 SMNVEV (reference sequence).

The chain couples TRBV19 to TRBJ2-7; weak D call: TRBD1 (5 bases). Germline CDR1 and CDR2: LNHDA and SQIVND (reference sequence). CDR3 size: 12 residues. V lost 3 bases to trimming and J lost 4 bases, with 7 bases between them. CDR3 residues: CASSIPGYEQYF. The DNA for the CDR3 is TGTGCCAGTAGTATCCCAGGGTACGAGCAGTACTTC.

J is TRBJ2-1 and V is TRBV7-9, with D possibly matching TRBD1 (8 bases). Trimming took 3 bases from V and 3 from J, leaving 21 bases between them. Per the germline V gene, CDR1 is SEHNR and CDR2 is FQNEAQ (reference sequence). The CDR3 has 18 residues. CDR3 nucleotides: TGTGCCAGCAGCTTTTACAGGGGGGCTAGCGGAAGCTACAATGAGCAGTTCTTC. Its translation: CASSFYRGASGSYNEQFF.

The chain combines TRBV6-6 with TRBJ2-1, with TRBD1 identical over 10 bases. CDR1 and CDR2 from the germline V gene are MNHNY and SVGAGI (reference sequence). CDR3 length: 16 residues. J was trimmed by 7 bases and V by 0 bases; bases with no gene match: 6. The CDR3 nucleotides read TGTGCCAGCAGTTACTCCGACAGGGGGCGCGAGAATGAGCAGTTCTTC. It translates to CASSYSDRGRENEQFF.

The chain links TRBV5-8 to TRBJ2-5; D unresolved. Germline V gene lookup returns CDR1 SGHTS and CDR2 YDEGEE. The CDR3 totals 14 residues. The V end was cut by 1 base, the J end by 4 bases, with 11 bases between. This CDR3 reads CASSLTVLRETQYF. Here the CDR3 DNA reads TGTGCCAGCAGCTTGACTGTCCTCCGAGAGACCCAGTACTTC. The complete variable domain, with remaining parts taken from reference TRBV5-8 and TRBJ2-5, reads EAGVTQSPTHLIKTRGQQATLRCSPISGHTSVYWYQQALGLGLQFLLWYDEGEERNRGNFPPRFSGRQFPNYSSELNVNALELEDSALYLCASSLTVLRETQYFGPGTRLLVL.

Only a few counts were recorded for this clone. The V call is TRBV5-1, the J call TRBJ1-4; unclear D gene. Germline V lookup: CDR1 SGHRS, CDR2 YFSETQ. The CDR3 covers 14 residues. The V end was cut by 0 bases, the J end by 7 bases, with 10 bases between. In DNA, the CDR3 is TGCGCCAGCAGCTTGGTAATAGGGAGTGAAAAACTGTTTTTT. Its protein product is CASSLVIGSEKLFF.